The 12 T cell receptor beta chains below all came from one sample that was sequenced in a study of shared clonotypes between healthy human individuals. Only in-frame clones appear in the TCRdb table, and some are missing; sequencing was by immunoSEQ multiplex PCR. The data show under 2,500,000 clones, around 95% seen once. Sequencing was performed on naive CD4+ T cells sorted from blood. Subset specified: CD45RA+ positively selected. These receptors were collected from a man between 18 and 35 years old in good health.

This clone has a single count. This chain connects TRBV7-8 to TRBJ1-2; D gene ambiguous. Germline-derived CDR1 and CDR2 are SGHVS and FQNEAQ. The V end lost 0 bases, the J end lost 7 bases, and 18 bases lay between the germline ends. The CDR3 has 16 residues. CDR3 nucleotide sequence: TGTGCCAGCAGCTTAGCTCTCAGGTCGGCCCTTTCTGGCTACACCTTC. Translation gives CASSLALRSALSGYTF.

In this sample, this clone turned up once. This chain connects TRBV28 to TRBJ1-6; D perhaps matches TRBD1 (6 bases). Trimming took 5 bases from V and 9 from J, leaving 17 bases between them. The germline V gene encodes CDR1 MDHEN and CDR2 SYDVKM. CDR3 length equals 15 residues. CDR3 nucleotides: TGTGCCAGCAGTCTACAGGGACTGGTAATTTCACCCCTCCACTTT. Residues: CASSLQGLVISPLHF.

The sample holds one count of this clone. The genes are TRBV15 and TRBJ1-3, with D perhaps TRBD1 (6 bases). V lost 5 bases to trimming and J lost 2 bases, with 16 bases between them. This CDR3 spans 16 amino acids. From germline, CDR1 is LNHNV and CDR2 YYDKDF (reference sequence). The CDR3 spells CATSGLWQGTGNTIYF. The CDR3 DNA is TGTGCCACCAGCGGCTTGTGGCAGGGGACTGGAAACACCATATATTTT.

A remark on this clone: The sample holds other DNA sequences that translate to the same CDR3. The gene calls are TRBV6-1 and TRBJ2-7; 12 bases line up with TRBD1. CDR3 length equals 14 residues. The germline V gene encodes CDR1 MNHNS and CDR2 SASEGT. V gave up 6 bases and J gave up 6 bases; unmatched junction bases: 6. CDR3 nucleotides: TGTGCCAGCAGCGACCGGGACAGGGGGCGCGAGCAGTACTTC. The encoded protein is CASSDRDRGREQYF.

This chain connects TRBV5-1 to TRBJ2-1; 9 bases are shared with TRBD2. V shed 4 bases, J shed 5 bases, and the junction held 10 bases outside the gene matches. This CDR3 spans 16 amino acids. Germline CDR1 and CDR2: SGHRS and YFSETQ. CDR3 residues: CASSPDSGRKNNEQFF. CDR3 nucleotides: TGCGCCAGCAGCCCGGATAGCGGGAGAAAGAACAATGAGCAGTTCTTC.

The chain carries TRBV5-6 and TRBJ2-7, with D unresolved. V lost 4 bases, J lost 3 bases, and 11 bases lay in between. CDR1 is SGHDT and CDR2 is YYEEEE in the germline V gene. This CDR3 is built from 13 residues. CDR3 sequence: CASSPRPDYEQYF. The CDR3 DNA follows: TGTGCCAGCAGCCCCCGACCCGACTACGAGCAGTACTTC.

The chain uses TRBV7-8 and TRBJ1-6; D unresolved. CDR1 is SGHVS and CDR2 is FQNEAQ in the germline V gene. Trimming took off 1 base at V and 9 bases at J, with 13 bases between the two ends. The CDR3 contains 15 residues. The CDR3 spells CASSLVGMSSSPLHF. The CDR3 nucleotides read TGTGCCAGCAGCTTAGTAGGGATGAGTAGTTCACCCCTCCACTTT.

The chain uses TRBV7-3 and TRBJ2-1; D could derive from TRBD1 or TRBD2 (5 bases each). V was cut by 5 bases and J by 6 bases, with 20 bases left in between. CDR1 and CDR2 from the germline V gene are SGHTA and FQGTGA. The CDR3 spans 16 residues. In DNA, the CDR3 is TGTGCCAGCAGCCGCCGATCCGGGGCGTCTGGCAATGAGCAGTTCTTC. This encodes CASSRRSGASGNEQFF.

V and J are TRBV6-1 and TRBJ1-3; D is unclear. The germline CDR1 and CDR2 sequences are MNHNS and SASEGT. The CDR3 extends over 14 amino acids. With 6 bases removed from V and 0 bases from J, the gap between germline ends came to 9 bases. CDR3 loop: CASRPGSSGNTIYF. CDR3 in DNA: TGTGCCAGCAGGCCCGGGAGCTCTGGAAACACCATATATTTT.

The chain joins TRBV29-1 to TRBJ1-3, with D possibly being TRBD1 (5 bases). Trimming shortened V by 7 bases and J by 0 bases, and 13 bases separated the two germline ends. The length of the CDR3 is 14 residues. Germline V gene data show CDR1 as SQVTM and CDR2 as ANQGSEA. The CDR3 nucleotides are TGCAGCGCGGGAAGTAGGGGCTCTGGAAACACCATATATTTT. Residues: CSAGSRGSGNTIYF.

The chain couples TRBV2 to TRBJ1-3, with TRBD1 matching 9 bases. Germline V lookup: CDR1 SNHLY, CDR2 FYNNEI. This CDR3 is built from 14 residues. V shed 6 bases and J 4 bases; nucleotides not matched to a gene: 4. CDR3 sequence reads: CASRGTGTGNTIYF. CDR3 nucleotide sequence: TGTGCCAGCAGGGGGACAGGGACGGGAAACACCATATATTTT.

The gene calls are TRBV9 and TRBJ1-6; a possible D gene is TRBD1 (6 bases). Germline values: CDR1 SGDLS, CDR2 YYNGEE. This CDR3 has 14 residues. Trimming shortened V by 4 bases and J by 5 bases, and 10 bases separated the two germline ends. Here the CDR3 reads CASSHGQNNSPLHF. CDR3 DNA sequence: TGTGCCAGCAGCCACGGACAGAATAATTCACCCCTCCACTTT.